The 25 T cell receptor beta chains below were found in one sample sequenced in a study of T cell repertoires in cytomegalovirus infection. TCRdb re-analysed the reads in MiXCR, keeping a single row per CDR3 protein. The sample holds some 390,000 distinct CDR3 sequences, 15% to 20% seen once. The sequenced sample was PBMCs. The receptors derive from a human donor in good health (CMV status not recorded). Some clones in this sample may be carry-over from other donors' samples.

The chain recombines TRBV12-3 or TRBV12-4 with TRBJ1-1; a possible D gene is TRBD1 (5 bases). Trimming cost V 6 bases and J 6 bases, with 14 bases left between them. This CDR3 has 13 amino acids. In nucleotides, the CDR3 is TGTGCCAGCAGACGGGGGTTCTCGGCTGAAGCTTTCTTT. Translating gives CASRRGFSAEAFF.

This clonotype was detected many times. J is TRBJ2-1 and V is TRBV7-2, with 7 bases matching TRBD2. The CDR3 length is 15 residues. Trimming removed 5 bases from V and 2 bases from J; junction bases left unmatched: 6. CDR1 is SGHTA and CDR2 is FQGNSA in the germline V gene. The CDR3 DNA reads as TGTGCCAGCAGCCCAGGGCGGGGGACCTACAATGAGCAGTTCTTC. Its translation: CASSPGRGTYNEQFF.

In this sample, this clonotype turned up many times. The rearrangement links TRBV11-3 to TRBJ2-1, with TRBD1 matching 8 bases. V lost 5 bases to trimming and J lost 1 base; unmatched junction nucleotides: 4. The CDR3 has 15 amino acids. Germline CDR1 SGHNT, CDR2 YENEEA. CDR3 in amino acids: CASSRRTGSYNEQFF. In DNA, the CDR3 is TGTGCCAGCAGCCGACGGACAGGGTCCTACAATGAGCAGTTCTTC.

This clonotype was counted ten times or more. The gene calls are TRBV12-3 or TRBV12-4 and TRBJ1-5; D ambiguous. V gave up 6 bases and J gave up 0 bases, with 6 bases separating them. The CDR3 totals 13 residues. The DNA of the CDR3 is TGTGCCAGCAGCACAGATAGCAATCAGCCCCAGCATTTT. It specifies CASSTDSNQPQHF.

This clonotype has a count of ten or more. The chain is built from TRBV7-2 and TRBJ1-1, with a tentative D call TRBD1 (5 bases). Germline-derived CDR1 and CDR2 are SGHTA and FQGNSA. CDR3 length equals 12 residues. Trimming removed 1 base at V and 8 bases at J, with 8 bases between. The CDR3 is CASSLVEGEAFF. The CDR3 nucleotides read TGTGCCAGCAGCTTAGTGGAGGGGGAAGCTTTCTTT.

This sequence joins TRBV12-3 or TRBV12-4 and TRBJ1-3; the D gene is possibly TRBD1 (5 bases). The CDR3 is made up of 15 amino acids. Trimming took off 8 bases at V and 4 bases at J, with 18 bases between the two ends. The CDR3: CASSPGGGLGNTIYF. The CDR3 nucleotides read TGTGCCAGCTCGCCGGGTGGGGGGTTGGGAAACACCATATATTTT.

This clonotype was recorded a few times. J is TRBJ2-1 and V is TRBV11-2, with 10 bases identical to TRBD2. CDR3 length: 14 amino acids. Trimming took 4 bases from V and 7 from J; bases not matched to a gene: 4. The germline V gene encodes CDR1 SGHAT and CDR2 FQNNGV. The CDR3, as DNA: TGTGCCAGCAGCTCGAGACTAGCGGGTAATGAGCAGTTCTTC. It yields the protein CASSSRLAGNEQFF.

Many counts were recorded for this clonotype. This rearrangement joins TRBV7-2 to TRBJ2-5; no reliable D call. The CDR3 length is 14 residues. Trimming stripped 1 base from V and 7 bases from J, with 13 bases between. CDR1 is SGHTA, CDR2 FQGNSA, per germline. The CDR3, as DNA: TGTGCCAGCAGCTTAGGGGTCCCGGCCCGGACCCAGTACTTC. Residues: CASSLGVPARTQYF. Full variable domain (rest looked up from reference TRBV7-2 and TRBJ2-5): GAGVSQSPSNKVTEKGKDVELRCDPISGHTALYWYRQSLGQGLEFLIYFQGNSAPDKSGLPSDRFSAERTGGSVSTLTIQRTQQEDSAVYLCASSLGVPARTQYFGPGTRLLVL.

In its sample, this clonotype was seen a few times. The V call is TRBV5-1, the J call TRBJ1-1, with TRBD1 matching over 9 bases. Germline loops: CDR1 SGHRS, CDR2 YFSETQ. The CDR3 covers 15 residues. V lost 4 bases and J lost 3; bases outside the gene matches: 7. In DNA, the CDR3 is TGCGCCAGCAGCAAGGGACAGGGTTCGTACACTGAAGCTTTCTTT. This encodes CASSKGQGSYTEAFF.

This clonotype was seen at least ten times. The gene calls are TRBV7-6 and TRBJ2-1; 14 bases are shared with TRBD2. Germline CDR1 and CDR2: SGHVS and FNYEAQ. This CDR3 spans 15 amino acids. V shed 5 bases, J shed 9 bases, and the junction held 6 bases outside the gene matches. In DNA, the CDR3 is TGTGCCAGCAGCAAGGGACTAGCGGGAGTAGGTGAGCAGTTCTTC. Protein product: CASSKGLAGVGEQFF.

V gene TRBV7-2 combines with J gene TRBJ2-5; tentatively, D is TRBD1 or TRBD2 (6 bases each). Germline V gene lookup returns CDR1 SGHTA and CDR2 FQGNSA. The CDR3 has 12 residues. V dropped 10 bases and J dropped 5 bases, with 14 bases sitting between them. The CDR3 nucleotides read TGTGCCACCCAGAGGGGGGCGGAGACCCAGTACTTC. Protein product: CATQRGAETQYF.

There are a few counts of this clonotype. This rearrangement joins TRBV4-3 to TRBJ2-3, with D unresolved. From germline, CDR1 is LGHNA and CDR2 YSLEER. The ends were cut back, 1 base at V and 2 bases at J, with 10 bases in the middle. The CDR3 loop spans 15 amino acids. CDR3 DNA sequence: TGCGCCAGCAGCCAAGCCTGGGTACCCACAGATACGCAGTATTTT. Translation: CASSQAWVPTDTQYF.

This clonotype was picked up a small number of times. The chain uses TRBV10-3 and TRBJ2-3; 8 nucleotides match TRBD1. The length of the CDR3 is 15 residues. The germline V gene encodes CDR1 ENHRY and CDR2 SYGVKD. V shed 6 bases, J shed 3 bases, and the junction held 8 bases outside the gene matches. The CDR3 DNA sequence: TGTGCCATCAGGGAGGACAGGGTTCGAACAGATACGCAGTATTTT. Protein sequence: CAIREDRVRTDTQYF.

This clonotype was seen repeatedly, ten times or more. The gene calls are TRBV7-2 and TRBJ2-7; 8 bases are a match to TRBD1. The CDR3 extends over 15 amino acids. Germline CDR1 reads SGHTA; CDR2 reads FQGNSA. J was trimmed by 2 bases and V by 0 bases; bases with no gene match: 3. The CDR3 is CASSLATGVTYEQYF. The CDR3 DNA follows: TGTGCCAGCAGCTTAGCGACAGGGGTCACCTACGAGCAGTACTTC.

This clonotype was counted between two and nine times. This chain connects TRBV28 to TRBJ2-2, with D unclear. Germline CDR1 MDHEN, CDR2 SYDVKM. Trimming shortened V by 5 bases and J by 5 bases, and 18 bases separated the two germline ends. This CDR3 has 16 amino acids. CDR3 region: CASSPLTAIGTGELFF. As DNA, the CDR3 is TGTGCCAGCAGTCCCCTCACCGCTATTGGGACCGGGGAGCTGTTTTTT.

This clonotype came up a few times. This rearrangement joins TRBV7-4 to TRBJ2-2, with 7 bases that match TRBD2. The J segment lost 5 bases and the V segment lost 4 bases, leaving 1 base of the junction unmatched. The CDR3 is 13 amino acids. From germline, CDR1 is SGHVT and CDR2 SQSDAQ. CDR3 nucleotide sequence: TGTGCCAGCAGCTCTAGCGGAACCGGGGAGCTGTTTTTT. It specifies CASSSSGTGELFF. Looking up the rest from reference TRBV7-4 and TRBJ2-2 gives the full variable domain: GAGVSQSPRYKVAKRGRDVALRCDSISGHVTLYWYRQTLGQGSEVLTYSQSDAQRDKSGRPSGRFSAERPERSVSTLKIQRTEQGDSAVYLCASSSSGTGELFFGEGSRLTVL.

The table lists this clonotype with a few counts. The chain carries TRBV19 and TRBJ1-1, with 9 bases identical to TRBD1. Per the germline V gene, CDR1 is LNHDA and CDR2 is SQIVND (reference sequence). The V segment lost 7 bases and the J segment 5 bases; nucleotides outside the gene matches: 17. This CDR3 comprises 17 residues. The CDR3 here is CASIAGALQGARTEAFF. CDR3 nucleotides: TGTGCCAGTATTGCCGGCGCGCTACAGGGGGCGCGGACTGAAGCTTTCTTT.

This clonotype was seen a handful of times. The chain combines TRBV7-9 with TRBJ2-1; TRBD1 is a possible D gene (5 bases). Germline loops: CDR1 SEHNR, CDR2 FQNEAQ (reference sequence). V was pared by 4 bases and J by 0 bases, with 13 bases between. This CDR3 is built from 16 residues. This chain's CDR3 is CASSSGRDLSYNEQFF. The CDR3 nucleotides are TGTGCCAGCAGCTCAGGGCGAGATCTCTCCTACAATGAGCAGTTCTTC.

This clonotype turned up a few times. This chain connects TRBV28 to TRBJ2-3, with D possibly matching TRBD2 (5 bases). This CDR3 is built from 18 residues. The V gene lost 6 bases and the J gene lost 1 base, with 23 bases spanning the gap. Germline-derived CDR1 and CDR2 are MDHEN and SYDVKM. The CDR3 sequence: CASRTPSRDLPGTDTQYF. The DNA for the CDR3 is TGTGCCAGCAGAACCCCGTCCCGGGATCTGCCCGGCACAGATACGCAGTATTTT.

This clonotype was seen just once. The chain has TRBV18 and TRBJ2-5, with no clear D. Germline V gene sequence: CDR1 KGHSH, CDR2 LQKENI. The CDR3 loop spans 17 amino acids. Trimming pared 3 bases from V and 3 bases from J, leaving 20 bases between. CDR3 DNA sequence: TGTGCCAGCTCACCCCTCCTCGCCGGTCGGGTGGAAGAGACCCAGTACTTC. Amino acids: CASSPLLAGRVEETQYF.

The chain recombines TRBV14 with TRBJ2-7, with D unresolved. Germline V gene lookup returns CDR1 SGHDN and CDR2 FVKESK. Between the trimmed V and J ends, which lost 1 base and 6 bases, there was a span of 4 bases. This CDR3 has 11 amino acids. The CDR3, as DNA: TGTGCCAGCAGCCAAGCAGTCGAGCAGTACTTC. Its protein is CASSQAVEQYF.

V gene TRBV7-8 combines with J gene TRBJ2-2, with D possibly called TRBD1 or TRBD2 (5 bases each). Germline V lookup: CDR1 SGHVS, CDR2 FQNEAQ. This CDR3 contains 15 residues. V was clipped by 5 bases and J by 2 bases, with 12 bases between them. In DNA form, the CDR3 reads TGTGCCAGCAGCGAGGGGCGGCTCAACACCGGGGAGCTGTTTTTT. Its translation is CASSEGRLNTGELFF.

V and J are TRBV5-4 and TRBJ1-2, with D uncertain. In germline, CDR1 is SGHNT, CDR2 YYREEE (reference sequence). The CDR3 is made up of 13 amino acids. Trimming cost V 0 bases and J 2 bases, with 5 bases left between them. CDR3 protein: CASSLGKNYGYTF. CDR3 DNA: TGTGCCAGCAGCTTGGGAAAAAACTATGGCTACACCTTC.

The chain couples TRBV6-2 or TRBV6-3 to TRBJ1-1, with 8 bases matching TRBD1. The germline V gene encodes CDR1 MNHEY and CDR2 SVGEGT. The CDR3 is made up of 14 amino acids. The ends lost 6 bases at V and 7 bases at J; junction bases unmatched: 10. CDR3 sequence reads: CASSTPGQAVEAFF. The CDR3 bases are TGTGCCAGCAGCACTCCGGGACAGGCCGTTGAAGCTTTCTTT.

This clonotype was counted a few times. V usage is TRBV7-9 and J usage is TRBJ1-2; no reliable D call. This CDR3 spans 12 amino acids. CDR1 and CDR2 from the germline V gene are SEHNR and FQNEAQ (reference sequence). With 5 bases removed from V and 8 bases from J, the gap between germline ends came to 12 bases. This CDR3 reads CASSPSAGGYTF. The CDR3 DNA is TGTGCCAGCAGCCCTTCCGCGGGGGGCTACACCTTC. Full variable domain (remainder filled in from reference TRBV7-9 and TRBJ1-2): DTGVSQNPRHKITKRGQNVTFRCDPISEHNRLYWYRQTLGQGPEFLTYFQNEAQLEKSRLLSDRFSAERPKGSFSTLEIQRTEQGDSAMYLCASSPSAGGYTFGSGTRLTVV.